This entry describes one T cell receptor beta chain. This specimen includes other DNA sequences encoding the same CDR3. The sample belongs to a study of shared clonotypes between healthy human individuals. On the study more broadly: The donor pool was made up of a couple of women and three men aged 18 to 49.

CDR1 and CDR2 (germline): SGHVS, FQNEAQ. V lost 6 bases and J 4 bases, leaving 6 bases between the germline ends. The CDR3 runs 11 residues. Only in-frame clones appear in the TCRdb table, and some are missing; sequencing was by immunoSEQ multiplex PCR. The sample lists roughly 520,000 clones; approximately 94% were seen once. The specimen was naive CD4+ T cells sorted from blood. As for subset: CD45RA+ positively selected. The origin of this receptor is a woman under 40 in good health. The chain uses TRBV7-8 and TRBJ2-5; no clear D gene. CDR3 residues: CASSFSETQYF. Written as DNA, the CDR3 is TGTGCCAGCAGTTTCTCAGAGACCCAGTACTTC.